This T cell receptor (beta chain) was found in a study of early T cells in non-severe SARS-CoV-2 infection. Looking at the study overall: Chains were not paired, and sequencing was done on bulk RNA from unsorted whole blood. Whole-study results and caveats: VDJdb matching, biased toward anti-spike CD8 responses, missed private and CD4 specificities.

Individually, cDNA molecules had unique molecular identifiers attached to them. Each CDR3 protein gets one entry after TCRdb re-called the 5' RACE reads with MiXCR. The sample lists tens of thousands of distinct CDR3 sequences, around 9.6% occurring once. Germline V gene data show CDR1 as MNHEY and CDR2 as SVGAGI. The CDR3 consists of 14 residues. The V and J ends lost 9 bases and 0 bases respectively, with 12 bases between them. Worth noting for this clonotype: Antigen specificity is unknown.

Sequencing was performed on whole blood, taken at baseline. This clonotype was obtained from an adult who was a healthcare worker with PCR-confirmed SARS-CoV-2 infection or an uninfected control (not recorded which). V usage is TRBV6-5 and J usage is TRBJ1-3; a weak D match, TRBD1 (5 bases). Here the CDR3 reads CASRDGSSGNTIYF. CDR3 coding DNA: TGTGCCAGTCGGGACGGATCCTCTGGAAACACCATATATTTT.